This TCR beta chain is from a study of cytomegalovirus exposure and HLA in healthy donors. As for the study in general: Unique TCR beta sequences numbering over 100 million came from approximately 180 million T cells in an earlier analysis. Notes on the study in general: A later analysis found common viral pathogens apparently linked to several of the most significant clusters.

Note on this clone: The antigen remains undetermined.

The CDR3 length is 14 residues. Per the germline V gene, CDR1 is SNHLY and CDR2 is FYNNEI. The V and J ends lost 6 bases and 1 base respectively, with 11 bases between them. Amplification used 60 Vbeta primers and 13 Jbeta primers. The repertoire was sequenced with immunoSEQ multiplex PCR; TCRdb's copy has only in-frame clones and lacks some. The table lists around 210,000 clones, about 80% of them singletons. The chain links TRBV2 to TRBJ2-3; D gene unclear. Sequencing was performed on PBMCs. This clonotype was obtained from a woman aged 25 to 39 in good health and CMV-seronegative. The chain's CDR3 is CASSEPTRTDTQYF. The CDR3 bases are TGTGCCAGCAGCGAACCTACTCGCACAGATACGCAGTATTTT.